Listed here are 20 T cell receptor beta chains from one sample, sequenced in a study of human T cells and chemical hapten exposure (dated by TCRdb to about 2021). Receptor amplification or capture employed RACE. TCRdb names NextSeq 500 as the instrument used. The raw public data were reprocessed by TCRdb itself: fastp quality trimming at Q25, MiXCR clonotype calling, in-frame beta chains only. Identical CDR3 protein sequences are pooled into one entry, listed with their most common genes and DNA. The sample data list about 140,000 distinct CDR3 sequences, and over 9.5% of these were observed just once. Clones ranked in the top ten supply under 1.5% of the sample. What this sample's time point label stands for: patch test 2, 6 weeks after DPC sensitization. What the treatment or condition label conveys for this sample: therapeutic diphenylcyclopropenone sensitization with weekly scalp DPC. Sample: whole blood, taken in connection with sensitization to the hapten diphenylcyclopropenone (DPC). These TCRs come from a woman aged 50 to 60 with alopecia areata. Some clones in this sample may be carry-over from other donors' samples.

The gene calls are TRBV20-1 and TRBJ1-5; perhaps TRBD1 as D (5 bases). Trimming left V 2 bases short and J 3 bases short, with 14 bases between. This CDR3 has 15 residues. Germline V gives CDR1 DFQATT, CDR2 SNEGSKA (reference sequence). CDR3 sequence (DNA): TGCAGTGCTAGAAAAGGCTCAGGGAACAATCAGCCCCAGCATTTT. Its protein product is CSARKGSGNNQPQHF.

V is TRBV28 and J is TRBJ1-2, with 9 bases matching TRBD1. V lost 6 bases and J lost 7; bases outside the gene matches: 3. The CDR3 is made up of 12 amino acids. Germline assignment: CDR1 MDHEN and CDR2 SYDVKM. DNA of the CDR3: TGTGCCAGCAGCCGGACAGGGGTTGGCTACACCTTC. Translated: CASSRTGVGYTF.

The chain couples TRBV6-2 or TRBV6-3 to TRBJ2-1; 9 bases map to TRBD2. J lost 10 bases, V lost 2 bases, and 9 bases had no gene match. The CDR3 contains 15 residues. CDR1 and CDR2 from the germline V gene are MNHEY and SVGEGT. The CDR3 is CASSYAASGAAEQFF. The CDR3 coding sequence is TGTGCCAGCAGTTACGCGGCTAGCGGGGCGGCGGAGCAGTTCTTC.

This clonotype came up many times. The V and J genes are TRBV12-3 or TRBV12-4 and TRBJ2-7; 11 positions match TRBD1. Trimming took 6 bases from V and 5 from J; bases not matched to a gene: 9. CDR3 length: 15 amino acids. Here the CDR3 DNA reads TGTGCCAGCAGGCTTTCCGGGACAGGGGGACACGAGCAGTACTTC. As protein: CASRLSGTGGHEQYF.

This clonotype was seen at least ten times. This chain's CDR3 is CSARGGVETQYF. CDR3 DNA sequence: TGCAGTGCTAGAGGGGGAGTAGAGACCCAGTACTTC. The chain uses TRBV20-1 and TRBJ2-5; maybe TRBD2 (5 bases). Trimming removed 1 base from V and 4 bases from J, with 7 bases in between. Germline CDR1 reads DFQATT; CDR2 reads SNEGSKA (reference sequence). The CDR3 consists of 12 residues.

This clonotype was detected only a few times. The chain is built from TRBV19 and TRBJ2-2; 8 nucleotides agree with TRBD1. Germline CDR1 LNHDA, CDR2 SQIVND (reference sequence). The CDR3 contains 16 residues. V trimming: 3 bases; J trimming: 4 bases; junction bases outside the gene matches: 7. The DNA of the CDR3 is TGTGCCAGTAGTATCAGGGGGCTATCGAGCACCGGGGAGCTGTTTTTT. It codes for CASSIRGLSSTGELFF.

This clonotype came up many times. The CDR3 nucleotides read TGTGCCAGCAGTTTTAAGAGGAACACCGGGGAGCTGTTTTTT. Protein sequence: CASSFKRNTGELFF. V and J are TRBV12-3 or TRBV12-4 and TRBJ2-2; the D is unclear. The V end lost 3 bases, the J end lost 1 base, and 6 bases lay between the germline ends. The CDR3 has 14 amino acids.

In nucleotides, the CDR3 is TGTGCCAGCAGCTCCCGGACCCATGAGGGCTACACCTTC. Amino acids: CASSSRTHEGYTF. This chain connects TRBV9 to TRBJ1-2; no clear D gene. The V gene lost 4 bases and the J gene lost 8 bases, with 15 bases spanning the gap. This CDR3 region has 13 residues. Germline V CDR1 and CDR2: SGDLS, YYNGEE.

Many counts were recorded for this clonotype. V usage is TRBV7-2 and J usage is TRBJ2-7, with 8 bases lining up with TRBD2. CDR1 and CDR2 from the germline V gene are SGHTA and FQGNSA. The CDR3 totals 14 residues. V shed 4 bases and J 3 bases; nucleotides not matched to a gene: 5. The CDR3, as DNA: TGTGCCAGCAGCTCGGTAGCGGGACTCTACGAGCAGTACTTC. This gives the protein CASSSVAGLYEQYF.

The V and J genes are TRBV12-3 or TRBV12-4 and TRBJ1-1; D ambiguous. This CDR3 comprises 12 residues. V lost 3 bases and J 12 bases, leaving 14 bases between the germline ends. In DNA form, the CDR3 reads TGTGCCAGCAGTTTCCAGGTTACCCCGCCTTTCTTT. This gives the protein CASSFQVTPPFF.

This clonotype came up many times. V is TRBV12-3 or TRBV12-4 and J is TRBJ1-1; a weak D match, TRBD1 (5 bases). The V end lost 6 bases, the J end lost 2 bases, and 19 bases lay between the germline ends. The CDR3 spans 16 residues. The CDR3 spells CASRRGPQRGNTEAFF. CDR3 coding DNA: TGTGCCAGCAGGAGGGGACCACAAAGGGGAAACACTGAAGCTTTCTTT.

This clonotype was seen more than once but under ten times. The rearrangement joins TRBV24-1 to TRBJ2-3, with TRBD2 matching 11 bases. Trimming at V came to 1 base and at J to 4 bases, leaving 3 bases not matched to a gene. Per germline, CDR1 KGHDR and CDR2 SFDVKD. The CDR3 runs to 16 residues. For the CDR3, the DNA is TGTGCCACCAGTGATTTTAGGGGACTAGCGGCAGATACGCAGTATTTT. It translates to CATSDFRGLAADTQYF.

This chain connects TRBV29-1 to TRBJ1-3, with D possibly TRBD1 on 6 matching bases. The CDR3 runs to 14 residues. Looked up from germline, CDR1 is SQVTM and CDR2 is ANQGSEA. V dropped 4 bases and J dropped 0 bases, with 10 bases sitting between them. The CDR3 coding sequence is TGCAGCGTTGGGGGGGGCAACTCTGGAAACACCATATATTTT. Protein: CSVGGGNSGNTIYF.

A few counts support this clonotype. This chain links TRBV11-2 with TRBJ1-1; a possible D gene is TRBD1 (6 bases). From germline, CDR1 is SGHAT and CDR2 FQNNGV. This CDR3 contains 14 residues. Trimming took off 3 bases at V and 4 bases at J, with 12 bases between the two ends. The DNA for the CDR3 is TGTGCCAGCAGCTTGAGGCAGGGGACCACTGAAGCTTTCTTT. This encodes CASSLRQGTTEAFF. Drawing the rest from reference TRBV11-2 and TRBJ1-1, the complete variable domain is EAGVAQSPRYKIIEKRQSVAFWCNPISGHATLYWYQQILGQGPKLLIQFQNNGVVDDSQLPKDRFSAERLKGVDSTLKIQPAKLEDSAVYLCASSLRQGTTEAFFGQGTRLTVV.

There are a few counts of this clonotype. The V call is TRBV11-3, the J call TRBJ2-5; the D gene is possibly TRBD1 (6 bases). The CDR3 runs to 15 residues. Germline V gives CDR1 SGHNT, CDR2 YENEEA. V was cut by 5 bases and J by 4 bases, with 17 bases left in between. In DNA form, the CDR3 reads TGTGCCAGCAGCCCTCCGGGACATTTTCCAGAGACCCAGTACTTC. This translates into CASSPPGHFPETQYF.

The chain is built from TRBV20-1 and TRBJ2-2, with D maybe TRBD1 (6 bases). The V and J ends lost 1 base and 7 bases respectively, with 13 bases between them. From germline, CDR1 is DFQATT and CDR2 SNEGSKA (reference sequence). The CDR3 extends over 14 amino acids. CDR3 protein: CSARGQRGSGELFF. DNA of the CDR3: TGCAGTGCTAGAGGGCAAAGGGGGAGCGGGGAGCTGTTTTTT.

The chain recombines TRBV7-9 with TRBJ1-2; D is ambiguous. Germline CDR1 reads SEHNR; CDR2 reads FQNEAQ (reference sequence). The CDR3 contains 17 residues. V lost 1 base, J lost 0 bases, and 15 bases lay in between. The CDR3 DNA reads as TGTGCCAGCAGCTTAGGGCGTCGGGTTCGGGCTAACTATGGCTACACCTTC. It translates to CASSLGRRVRANYGYTF. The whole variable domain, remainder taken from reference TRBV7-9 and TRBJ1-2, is DTGVSQNPRHKITKRGQNVTFRCDPISEHNRLYWYRQTLGQGPEFLTYFQNEAQLEKSRLLSDRFSAERPKGSFSTLEIQRTEQGDSAMYLCASSLGRRVRANYGYTFGSGTRLTVV.

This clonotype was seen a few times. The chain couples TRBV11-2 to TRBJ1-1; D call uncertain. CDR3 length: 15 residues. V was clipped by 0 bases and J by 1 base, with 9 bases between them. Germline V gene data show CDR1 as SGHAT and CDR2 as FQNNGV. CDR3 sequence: CASSLDTGENTEAFF. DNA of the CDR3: TGTGCCAGCAGCTTAGATACGGGCGAGAACACTGAAGCTTTCTTT. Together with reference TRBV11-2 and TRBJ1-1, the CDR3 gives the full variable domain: EAGVAQSPRYKIIEKRQSVAFWCNPISGHATLYWYQQILGQGPKLLIQFQNNGVVDDSQLPKDRFSAERLKGVDSTLKIQPAKLEDSAVYLCASSLDTGENTEAFFGQGTRLTVV.

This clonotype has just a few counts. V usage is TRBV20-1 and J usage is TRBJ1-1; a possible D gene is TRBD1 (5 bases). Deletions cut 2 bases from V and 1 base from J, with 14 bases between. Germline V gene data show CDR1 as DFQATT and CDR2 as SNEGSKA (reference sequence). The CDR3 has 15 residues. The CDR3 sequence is CSARWQGGRNTEAFF. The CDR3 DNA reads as TGCAGTGCTAGATGGCAGGGAGGAAGGAACACTGAAGCTTTCTTT.

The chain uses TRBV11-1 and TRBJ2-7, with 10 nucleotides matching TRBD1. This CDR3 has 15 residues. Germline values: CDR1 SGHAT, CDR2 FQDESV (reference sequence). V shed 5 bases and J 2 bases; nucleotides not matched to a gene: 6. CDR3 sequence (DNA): TGTGCCAGCAGCCGCGGGACAGGGGTCACCTACGAGCAGTACTTC. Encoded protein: CASSRGTGVTYEQYF.